Presented here are 15 T cell receptor beta chains from one specimen sequenced in a study of identifying expanded T cells in peripheral blood. TCRdb's table, derived via immunoSEQ multiplex PCR, lists solely in-frame clones and lacks some. This sample has around 100,000 clones, with around 89% found just once. Source material: blood. The receptors here all came from a person aged 18 to 70 in good health.

CDR3 coding DNA: TGTGCCAGCCTCCAGGTATCTACTGAAGCTTTCTTT. It translates to CASLQVSTEAFF. This chain joins TRBV28 and TRBJ1-1; D gene ambiguous. Germline V gene data show CDR1 as MDHEN and CDR2 as SYDVKM. Trimming stripped 8 bases from V and 5 bases from J, with 12 bases between. This CDR3 has 12 amino acids.

This chain uses TRBV6-5 with TRBJ1-6; no clear D. Trimming removed 6 bases at V and 6 bases at J, with 6 bases between. The CDR3 totals 12 residues. Germline V lookup: CDR1 MNHEY, CDR2 SVGAGI. Here the CDR3 DNA reads TGTGCCAGCAGCCTCCTTAATTCACCCCTCCACTTT. Protein: CASSLLNSPLHF.

The V call is TRBV28, the J call TRBJ1-6; D gene unclear. CDR1 is MDHEN, CDR2 SYDVKM, per germline. The V end lost 3 bases, the J end lost 5 bases, and 8 bases lay between the germline ends. This CDR3 has 14 residues. CDR3 sequence reads: CASSLYRDNSPLHF. The CDR3 bases are TGTGCCAGCAGTTTGTACCGTGATAATTCACCCCTCCACTTT.

The J gene is TRBJ2-1, the V gene TRBV7-2; 12 bases are shared with TRBD2. The CDR3 has 15 amino acids. From germline, CDR1 is SGHTA and CDR2 FQGNSA. V lost 5 bases, J lost 6 bases, and 5 bases stayed unmatched. The CDR3 reads CASSLGLAGSNEQFF. As DNA, the CDR3 is TGTGCCAGCAGCCTCGGACTAGCGGGGAGCAATGAGCAGTTCTTC. The whole variable domain, remainder taken from reference TRBV7-2 and TRBJ2-1, is GAGVSQSPSNKVTEKGKDVELRCDPISGHTALYWYRQSLGQGLEFLIYFQGNSAPDKSGLPSDRFSAERTGGSVSTLTIQRTQQEDSAVYLCASSLGLAGSNEQFFGPGTRLTVL.

This chain joins TRBV5-6 and TRBJ1-1, with 10 bases identical to TRBD1. The V gene end was trimmed by 3 bases and the J gene end by 6 bases; junction bases not matched to a gene: 11. This CDR3 has 16 residues. Per the germline V gene, CDR1 is SGHDT and CDR2 is YYEEEE. The CDR3 is CASSSILRDRGPEAFF. Here the CDR3 DNA reads TGTGCCAGCAGCTCGATCCTGAGGGACAGGGGCCCTGAAGCTTTCTTT.

The chain links TRBV5-4 to TRBJ2-7, with TRBD1 identical over 8 bases. Germline V gene sequence: CDR1 SGHNT, CDR2 YYREEE (reference sequence). The ends lost 4 bases at V and 4 bases at J; junction bases unmatched: 7. The CDR3 totals 14 residues. The CDR3 DNA sequence: TGTGCCAGCAGCCCGGACAGGGAGAGGTACGAGCAGTACTTC. Its translation is CASSPDRERYEQYF. Using reference TRBV5-4 and TRBJ2-7 for the parts outside the CDR3, the full variable domain is ETGVTQSPTHLIKTRGQQVTLRCSSQSGHNTVSWYQQALGQGPQFIFQYYREEENGRGNFPPRFSGLQFPNYSSELNVNALELDDSALYLCASSPDRERYEQYFGPGTRLTVT.

The chain uses TRBV28 and TRBJ1-1; the D gene is possibly TRBD1 (5 bases). V lost 4 bases and J lost 1, with 13 bases in between. This CDR3 region has 15 residues. Germline-derived CDR1 and CDR2 are MDHEN and SYDVKM. This CDR3 is CASSYAGTSNTEAFF. DNA of the CDR3: TGTGCCAGCAGTTATGCCGGGACCTCGAACACTGAAGCTTTCTTT.

The chain links TRBV6-5 to TRBJ1-2, with TRBD1 as a possible D gene (6 bases). Between the trimmed V and J ends, which lost 0 bases and 8 bases, there was a span of 16 bases. Germline V gives CDR1 MNHEY, CDR2 SVGAGI. The CDR3 totals 15 residues. CDR3 DNA sequence: TGTGCCAGCAGTTACTCACCCAGGGGAGGAGGCGGCTACACCTTC. This encodes CASSYSPRGGGGYTF.

This chain connects TRBV28 to TRBJ2-3; TRBD2 is a possible D gene (6 bases). Germline V gene sequence: CDR1 MDHEN, CDR2 SYDVKM. The CDR3 is 13 amino acids. Deletions cut 7 bases from V and 2 bases from J, with 10 bases between. The CDR3 bases are TGTGCCAGCACTCCGGGGGTCACAGATACGCAGTATTTT. Protein sequence: CASTPGVTDTQYF.

This chain joins TRBV18 and TRBJ1-5; 8 bases are shared with TRBD1. Per the germline V gene, CDR1 is KGHSH and CDR2 is LQKENI. CDR3 length: 14 amino acids. V gave up 3 bases and J gave up 8 bases; unmatched junction bases: 6. CDR3 sequence (DNA): TGTGCCAGCTCACCCCTTCAGGGGGCTGAGCCCCAGCATTTT. Translated: CASSPLQGAEPQHF. Full variable domain (rest looked up from reference TRBV18 and TRBJ1-5): NAGVMQNPRHLVRRRGQEARLRCSPMKGHSHVYWYRQLPEEGLKFMVYLQKENIIDESGMPKERFSAEFPKEGPSILRIQQVVRGDSAAYFCASSPLQGAEPQHFGDGTRLSIL.

The chain couples TRBV6-5 to TRBJ1-2, with a possible D match to TRBD1 (6 bases). The CDR3 sequence is 11 residues long. CDR1 is MNHEY, CDR2 SVGAGI, per germline. Trimming shortened V by 7 bases and J by 3 bases, and 6 bases separated the two germline ends. CDR3 sequence reads: CASKGDYGYTF. For the CDR3, the DNA is TGTGCCAGCAAGGGGGACTATGGCTACACCTTC.

CDR3 protein: CASSLFGGGTGEIQNSPLHF. CDR3 in DNA: TGTGCCAGCAGTTTATTCGGAGGGGGGACAGGGGAAATCCAAAATTCACCCCTCCACTTT. The gene calls are TRBV28 and TRBJ1-6, with TRBD1 matching over 10 bases. The V gene end was trimmed by 1 base and the J gene end by 7 bases; junction bases not matched to a gene: 16. Germline CDR1 and CDR2: MDHEN and SYDVKM. This CDR3 is 20 amino acids long.

The chain carries TRBV9 and TRBJ1-6, with no clear D. This CDR3 region has 13 residues. V was cut by 4 bases and J by 8 bases, with 10 bases left in between. Germline lookup yields CDR1 SGDLS and CDR2 YYNGEE. CDR3 in DNA: TGTGCCAGCAGCTCGTGGCGGGATTCACCCCTCCACTTT. It encodes CASSSWRDSPLHF.

This chain uses TRBV7-2 with TRBJ1-6; D is undetermined. Looked up from germline, CDR1 is SGHTA and CDR2 is FQGNSA. The CDR3 spans 17 residues. V was trimmed by 5 bases and J by 0 bases, leaving 14 bases between them. The CDR3, as DNA: TGTGCCAGCAGCCCCGGACCCCCCGGCTCCTATAATTCACCCCTCCACTTT. It specifies CASSPGPPGSYNSPLHF. The complete variable domain, with remaining parts taken from reference TRBV7-2 and TRBJ1-6, reads GAGVSQSPSNKVTEKGKDVELRCDPISGHTALYWYRQSLGQGLEFLIYFQGNSAPDKSGLPSDRFSAERTGGSVSTLTIQRTQQEDSAVYLCASSPGPPGSYNSPLHFGNGTRLTVT.

The V gene is TRBV5-6, the J gene TRBJ1-5, with unresolved D. Germline V gene sequence: CDR1 SGHDT, CDR2 YYEEEE. Trimming pared 2 bases from V and 7 bases from J, leaving 16 bases between. This CDR3 contains 15 residues. This CDR3 is CASSFSPSVNQPQHF. CDR3 DNA: TGTGCCAGCAGCTTCAGTCCGTCAGTCAACCAGCCCCAGCATTTT.